Listed below are T cell receptor beta chains from one sample, sequenced in a study of blood T cell repertoires in COVID-19. Libraries were prepared by immunoSEQ multiplex PCR; TCRdb keeps only in-frame clonotypes and omits some of them. The sample yields around 300,000 clones, over 75% seen once. The sequencing sample was made of peripheral blood. The receptors originated from a woman under 40 with COVID-19, enrolled during active disease. Both conserved end residues are part of each CDR3. The D gene is left open where the match is weak. Clone size, where shown, is once, few, many, or a class for clones that have expanded.

clone_size j_call d_call v_call cdr3_aa cdr3_nt
- TRBJ2-7 - TRBV13 CASSQEGYEQYF TGTGCCAGCAGCCAGGAGGGGTACGAGCAGTACTTC
- TRBJ1-2 TRBD1 TRBV2 CASMDRGRKANYGYTF TGTGCCAGCATGGACAGGGGGCGTAAAGCTAACTATGGCTACACCTTC
- TRBJ2-7 TRBD1 TRBV30 CAWRKTGGLGEQYF TGTGCCTGGAGGAAGACAGGGGGCTTAGGCGAGCAGTACTTC
- TRBJ1-1 TRBD1 TRBV5-1 CASSLEGQAFEAFF TGCGCCAGCAGCTTGGAGGGACAGGCATTTGAAGCTTTCTTT
- TRBJ2-3 - TRBV11-3 CASSLAQADTQYF TGTGCCAGCAGCTTAGCTCAGGCAGATACGCAGTATTTT
- TRBJ2-2 TRBD2 TRBV9 CASSPTSGYTGELFF TGTGCCAGCAGCCCTACTAGCGGGTACACCGGGGAGCTGTTTTTT
once TRBJ2-1 - TRBV19 CASTAGYYNEQFF TGTGCCAGTACCGCGGGCTACTACAATGAGCAGTTCTTC
- TRBJ2-7 - TRBV9 CASSVESISYEQYF TGTGCCAGCAGCGTAGAGAGCATCTCCTACGAGCAGTACTTC
- TRBJ2-7 - TRBV7-9 CASSSSGYEQYF TGTGCCAGCAGCTCTAGTGGCTACGAGCAGTACTTC
- TRBJ2-5 TRBD2 TRBV4-1 CASSHRLGGGETQYF TGCGCCAGCAGCCACAGGCTGGGGGGGGGAGAGACCCAGTACTTC
once TRBJ1-1 TRBD1 TRBV3-1/TRBV3-2 CASSQGTGGEAFF TGTGCCAGCAGCCAAGGGACAGGGGGGGAAGCTTTCTTT
- TRBJ2-7 TRBD1 TRBV24-1 CATGDPQGDEQYF TGTGCCACCGGTGACCCACAGGGGGATGAGCAGTACTTC
- TRBJ2-3 - TRBV7-9 CASSLPRGDTQYF TGTGCCAGCAGCCTCCCCCGGGGAGATACGCAGTATTTT
- TRBJ1-1 TRBD1 TRBV4-1 CASSKTGAEAFF TGCGCCAGCAGCAAGACAGGGGCTGAAGCTTTCTTT
- TRBJ2-7 - TRBV24-1 CATSDSRTAYEQYF TGTGCCACCAGTGATTCCAGGACAGCCTACGAGCAGTACTTC
- TRBJ2-1 - TRBV2 CASSRGRSPYNEQFF TGTGCCAGCAGTAGAGGGCGGAGTCCCTACAATGAGCAGTTCTTC
- TRBJ2-5 - TRBV7-9 CASSLESGTQYF TGTGCCAGCAGCTTAGAGAGCGGGACCCAGTACTTC
- TRBJ2-1 TRBD2 TRBV7-8 CASSSGTSGSYEQFF TGTGCCAGCAGCTCAGGGACTAGCGGGAGCTATGAGCAGTTCTTC
- TRBJ2-7 TRBD2 TRBV9 CASSPQGLAYEQYF TGTGCCAGCAGCCCCCAGGGACTAGCCTACGAGCAGTACTTC
- TRBJ2-3 - TRBV10-3 CAISSGDTQYF TGTGCCATCAGCAGCGGAGATACGCAGTATTTT
- TRBJ2-7 - TRBV6-5 CATGVSSYEQYF TGTGCCACCGGGGTGAGCTCCTACGAGCAGTACTTC
- TRBJ2-1 TRBD2 TRBV10-3 CAISGTSAYNEQFF TGTGCCATTTCCGGGACTAGCGCCTACAATGAGCAGTTCTTC
- TRBJ1-1 - TRBV30 CACRSRVPEAFF TGTGCCTGTCGTAGCAGGGTCCCTGAAGCTTTCTTT
- TRBJ2-5 - TRBV2 CASNQWAGKETQYF TGTGCCAGCAATCAGTGGGCGGGAAAGGAGACCCAGTACTTC
- TRBJ1-5 - TRBV18 CASTRQRDQPQHF TGTGCCAGCACTCGACAGCGAGATCAGCCCCAGCATTTT
- TRBJ2-3 TRBD1 TRBV11-2 CASSPTGEITDTQYF TGTGCCAGCAGCCCAACAGGGGAGATCACAGATACGCAGTATTTT
- TRBJ2-1 TRBD2 TRBV30 CAWEAGGLNEQFF TGTGCCTGGGAGGCGGGGGGGTTGAATGAGCAGTTCTTC
few TRBJ2-2 TRBD2 TRBV3-1/TRBV3-2 CASTSALAGDLSNTGELFF TGTGCCAGCACCTCAGCGTTAGCGGGCGACCTGTCGAACACCGGGGAGCTGTTTTTT
- TRBJ1-5 - TRBV10-2 CASRTGGQPQHF TGCGCCAGCAGGACGGGAGGTCAGCCCCAGCATTTT
- TRBJ2-2 TRBD1 TRBV18 CASSPPNRGIGELFF TGTGCCAGCTCACCACCTAACAGGGGAATCGGGGAGCTGTTTTTT
once TRBJ1-1 TRBD1 TRBV29-1 CSVVGAGDRLNTEAFF TGCAGCGTTGTTGGAGCGGGGGACAGATTGAACACTGAAGCTTTCTTT
once TRBJ2-1 TRBD2 TRBV5-1 CASSLRTSQWYNEQFF TGCGCCAGCAGCCTTCGGACTAGCCAATGGTACAATGAGCAGTTCTTC
- TRBJ1-1 - TRBV2 CASSESGWNTEAFF TGTGCCAGCAGTGAGTCAGGGTGGAACACTGAAGCTTTCTTT
once TRBJ1-4 - TRBV5-1 CASSLETGNEKLFF TGCGCCAGCAGCTTGGAAACAGGGAATGAAAAACTGTTTTTT
once TRBJ2-2 TRBD1 TRBV7-2 CASSRDRANTGELFF TGTGCCAGCAGCCGTGACAGGGCGAACACCGGGGAGCTGTTTTTT
- TRBJ1-1 - TRBV18 CASSPPQGLGNTEAFF TGTGCCAGCTCACCTCCCCAGGGGCTAGGGAACACTGAAGCTTTCTTT
- TRBJ1-1 - TRBV28 CASAEATRGFTEAFF TGTGCCAGCGCGGAAGCAACGCGGGGGTTTACTGAAGCTTTCTTT
- TRBJ2-3 - TRBV7-6 CASSFGGADTQYF TGTGCCAGCAGCTTCGGCGGGGCAGATACGCAGTATTTT
- TRBJ2-5 TRBD2 TRBV20-1 CSASTSGIHGEETQYF TGCAGTGCTAGTACTAGCGGGATTCATGGAGAAGAGACCCAGTACTTC
- TRBJ1-1 - TRBV4-1 CASSQDSSGNTEAFF TGCGCCAGCAGCCAAGATTCCAGCGGGAACACTGAAGCTTTCTTT
- TRBJ1-6 - TRBV28 CASSPPLPGSPLHF TGTGCCAGCAGTCCGCCCCTACCGGGTTCACCCCTCCACTTT
- TRBJ1-2 - TRBV5-1 CASSGNLGYTF TGCGCCAGCAGCGGTAACTTGGGCTACACCTTC
- TRBJ2-5 - TRBV12-3/TRBV12-4 CASSSEETQYF TGTGCCAGCAGCTCGGAAGAGACCCAGTACTTC
once TRBJ2-1 TRBD2 TRBV5-1 CASSLAAGDAYNEQFF TGCGCCAGCAGCTTGGCGGCGGGAGACGCCTACAATGAGCAGTTCTTC
- TRBJ1-6 - TRBV19 CASSTVQGSSYNSPLHF TGTGCCAGTAGTACCGTACAGGGAAGCTCCTATAATTCACCCCTCCACTTT
- TRBJ2-1 - TRBV27 CASSLGGVHEQFF TGTGCCAGCAGTTTAGGAGGAGTCCATGAGCAGTTCTTC